The clone carrying this TCR beta chain showed up many times. As yet, its antigen is unknown. TCRdb analysed the 5' RACE reads with MiXCR anew, one entry per CDR3 protein. The table shows about 540,000 distinct CDR3 sequences, with roughly 13% occurring only once. The CDR3 loop spans 14 amino acids. Germline V lookup: CDR1 SEHNR, CDR2 FQNEAQ (reference sequence). The ends were cut back, 5 bases at V and 4 bases at J, with 11 bases in the middle. This sample is part of a study of CD8 T cells in ankylosing spondylitis. Broader study findings: A TCR beta motif made of several highly homologous variants seemed typical of ankylosing spondylitis blood. Existing reports had already noted some motif variants in reactive arthritis synovial fluid and blood. Clones linked to disease were reported to show significant enrichment in matched ankylosing spondylitis synovial fluid.

The chain employs TRBV7-9 and TRBJ2-2, with a weak D call TRBD1 (6 bases). Sequencing was done on a sample of blood, either unsorted or a sorted T cell fraction (not recorded which). This receptor was obtained from a male donor with ankylosing spondylitis. In DNA, the CDR3 is TGTGCCAGCAGCGCGCGCAGGGGCACCGGGGAGCTGTTTTTT. Encoded protein: CASSARRGTGELFF.